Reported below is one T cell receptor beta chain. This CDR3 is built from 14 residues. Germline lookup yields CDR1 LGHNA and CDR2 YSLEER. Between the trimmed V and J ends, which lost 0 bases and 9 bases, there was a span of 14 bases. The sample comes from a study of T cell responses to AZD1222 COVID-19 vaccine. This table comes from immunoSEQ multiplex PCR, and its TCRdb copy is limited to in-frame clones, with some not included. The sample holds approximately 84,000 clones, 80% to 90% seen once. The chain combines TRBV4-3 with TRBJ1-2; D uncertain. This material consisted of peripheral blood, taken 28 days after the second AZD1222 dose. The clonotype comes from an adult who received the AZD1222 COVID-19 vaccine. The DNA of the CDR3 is TGCGCCAGCAGCCAAGAGTTGGGGATGTGGCGCTACACCTTC. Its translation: CASSQELGMWRYTF.